The source of this T cell receptor beta chain is a study of human T cells and chemical hapten exposure. The CDR3 length is 15 residues. Germline CDR1 MNHEY, CDR2 SVGAGI. This clonotype occurred many times. A junction boundary mismatches the germline segment, possibly from a read error. TCRdb redid the calling of the RACE reads with MiXCR, one entry per CDR3 protein. Altogether 280,000 or so distinct CDR3 sequences are present, almost 8% being singletons, with the ten largest covering more than 1%. Time point meaning: pre-sensitization, week 0. Documented treatment: therapeutic diphenylcyclopropenone sensitization with weekly scalp DPC.

The source of this sequence is a man between 18 and 35 years old with alopecia areata. Some clones in this sample may be carry-over from other donors' samples. The chain couples TRBV6-5 to TRBJ1-1, with 8 bases fitting TRBD1. The sequencing here drew on whole blood, taken in connection with sensitization to the hapten diphenylcyclopropenone (DPC). CDR3 coding DNA: TGTGCCAGCAGCTACTCAGGACAGGGATGGACTGAAGCTTTCTTT. Its translation: CASSYSGQGWTEAFF.